This T cell receptor (beta chain) was found in a study of regulatory T cells in long-lasting Graves disease. This clonotype was observed a handful of times. Through Arm-PCR of CDR3 regions and iRepertoire HTBI primers, TCR beta libraries were built. TCRdb re-analysed the multiplex PCR reads in MiXCR, keeping a single row per CDR3 protein. Here the sample spans some 500,000 distinct CDR3 sequences, around an eighth being singletons. Time point noted: newly diagnosed GD, antithyroid drugs for less than 3 months. RNA isolated from PBMCs was used to make the TCR library. The CDR3 loop spans 14 amino acids. Germline CDR1 LNHDA, CDR2 SQIVND (reference sequence). Trimming shortened V by 6 bases and J by 2 bases, and 12 bases separated the two germline ends. The sample was also reused in another study, on T cells in Graves' hyperthyroidism and ophthalmopathy.

This sequence joins TRBV19 and TRBJ2-3; D is possibly TRBD1 (6 bases). The source is a man aged 25-40 years with Graves disease. The specimen was peripheral blood mononuclear cells (PBMCs), collected at new diagnosis, from a patient treated with antithyroid drugs. The chain's CDR3 is CASRMGAVTDTQYF. Written as DNA, the CDR3 is TGTGCCAGTAGGATGGGGGCAGTCACAGATACGCAGTATTTT.